This section outlines one TCR beta chain sequence together with its context. Its antigen is currently unknown. The protocol was immunoSEQ multiplex PCR, while the TCRdb copy is restricted to in-frame clones and leaves out a portion. The data contain around 130,000 clones, 85% to 95% of them singletons. This sample is drawn from a study of CD4+ T cells in melanoma. Study-wide points: Diverse differentiation states were reported for melanoma neoantigen-specific CD4+ T cells. A reported correlation linked neoantigen-specific CD4+ T cells to CD8+, macrophage and B cell function.

The CDR3 sequence is 16 residues long. V dropped 0 bases and J dropped 10; count of bases not matched to a gene: 10. CDR1 and CDR2 from the germline V gene are SGHRS and YFSETQ. The chain combines TRBV5-1 with TRBJ2-2, with 9 bases matching TRBD1. The clonotype comes from a human donor with melanoma. The CDR3 is CASSLAGTGKREELFF. The CDR3 bases are TGCGCCAGCAGCTTGGCCGGGACAGGGAAACGGGAGGAGCTGTTTTTT.